The source of this T cell receptor (beta chain) is a study of Graves' ophthalmopathy and Graves' hyperthyroidism. Looking at the study overall: There was a collection of peripheral blood at initial diagnosis, before any treatment. Study-wide results and limits: Detected in blood as well were most expanded thyroid clonotypes with frequency above 0.001. A 13-signature model separated ophthalmopathy from stable hyperthyroidism, about 90% sensitivity, approximately 80% specificity.

This clonotype was detected ten times or more. No antigen is known for it. With 3 bases removed from V and 6 bases from J, the gap between germline ends came to 18 bases. The CDR3 loop spans 15 amino acids. The V gene's germline CDR1 is SGHTA and CDR2 FQGNSA. Investigators amplified TCR beta CDR3 regions from RNA transcripts. In the first round, RT-PCR was carried out with HTBI primers, and a multiplex PCR formed the second round. One entry per CDR3 protein results from TCRdb running MiXCR on the multiplex PCR reads. The sample lists under 200,000 distinct CDR3 sequences; less than 45% were seen once. PBMCs originated in more than 7.5 ml of fresh peripheral blood.

The V and J genes are TRBV7-2 and TRBJ2-7; D assignment may be TRBD1 or TRBD2 (5 bases each). Sequences were obtained from peripheral blood. This TCR derives from a middle-aged woman with Graves' ophthalmopathy. CDR3 region: CASSFTGTAQGEQYF. CDR3 nucleotide sequence: TGTGCCAGCAGCTTTACCGGGACCGCCCAGGGCGAGCAGTACTTC.